The 30 T cell receptor beta chains reported below all come from one sample, sequenced in a study of shared clonotypes between healthy human individuals. Sequencing was performed with immunoSEQ multiplex PCR; in TCRdb, only in-frame clones are kept and a portion is missing. The data show about 1.1 million clones, approximately 80% seen once. The sequenced sample was memory CD4+ T cells from PBMCs. Subset meaning: CD45RA-negative fraction. The receptors here all came from a man between 18 and 35 years old in good health. Some clones in this sample may be carry-over from other donors' samples.

This chain joins TRBV27 and TRBJ2-2; possible D gene TRBD2, 5 bases. CDR1 and CDR2 (germline): MNHEY, SMNVEV (reference sequence). The CDR3 sequence is 16 residues long. V lost 7 bases, J lost 7 bases, and 22 bases lay in between. CDR3 protein: CASTPAGHSHVGELFF. The CDR3 DNA follows: TGTGCCAGCACCCCGGCGGGCCACAGCCATGTCGGGGAGCTGTTTTTT.

This chain connects TRBV6-1 to TRBJ2-1, with D possibly matching TRBD2 (7 bases). CDR1 and CDR2 from the germline V gene are MNHNS and SASEGT. The CDR3 contains 15 residues. V was shortened by 1 base and J by 3 bases, with 10 bases between the two germline ends. The CDR3 DNA reads TGTGCCAGCAGTGAAGAGGGGGGGGGCTACAATGAGCAGTTCTTC. It codes for CASSEEGGGYNEQFF.

The chain has TRBV6-5 and TRBJ2-5, with D possibly being TRBD2 (6 bases). The J call is doubtful: the DNA matches TRBJ2-7 better. This CDR3 region has 13 residues. Germline assignment: CDR1 MNHEY and CDR2 SVGAGI. The CDR3 DNA reads TGTGCCAGCGGAGGCTGGAGGGGTTACGAGCAGTACTTC. It yields the protein CASGGWRGYEQYF.

The chain has TRBV15 and TRBJ2-5; unclear D gene. The V gene lost 0 bases and the J gene lost 7 bases, with 12 bases spanning the gap. The CDR3 covers 14 residues. In germline, CDR1 is LNHNV, CDR2 YYDKDF (reference sequence). The CDR3, as DNA: TGTGCCACCAGCAGAGATTCAATTGTCGTGACCCAGTACTTC. Residues: CATSRDSIVVTQYF. The full variable domain, completed using reference TRBV15 and TRBJ2-5, is DAMVIQNPRYQVTQFGKPVTLSCSQTLNHNVMYWYQQKSSQAPKLLFHYYDKDFNNEADTPDNFQSRRPNTSFCFLDIRSPGLGDTAMYLCATSRDSIVVTQYFGPGTRLLVL.

The gene calls are TRBV11-2 and TRBJ2-1, with 7 bases fitting TRBD2. V was pared by 10 bases and J by 0 bases, with 9 bases of the junction left unmatched. Per the germline V gene, CDR1 is SGHAT and CDR2 is FQNNGV. CDR3 length equals 15 residues. CDR3 sequence reads: CATRRRGSSYNEQFF. CDR3 in DNA: TGTGCCACTAGAAGGCGGGGGAGCTCCTACAATGAGCAGTTCTTC.

This rearrangement joins TRBV6-4 to TRBJ2-7; 11 nucleotides align to TRBD1. There are 13 residues in the CDR3. Germline trimming cut 7 bases from V and 8 bases from J; bases unmatched to any gene: 7. In germline, CDR1 is MRHNA, CDR2 SNTAGT. CDR3 in amino acids: CASNIGTGGQQYF. Written as DNA, the CDR3 is TGTGCCAGCAATATCGGGACAGGGGGGCAGCAGTACTTC.

The rearrangement joins TRBV2 to TRBJ2-2; no firm D call. CDR1 SNHLY and CDR2 FYNNEI come from the germline V gene. The V and J ends lost 6 bases and 7 bases respectively, with 9 bases between them. This CDR3 comprises 12 residues. CDR3 sequence: CASSKGVGELFF. CDR3 in DNA: TGTGCCAGCAGCAAAGGAGTCGGGGAGCTGTTTTTT.

The chain has TRBV21-1 and TRBJ2-2; the table's D call, TRBD2, was not checked against the DNA. TRBV21-1 is flagged as a pseudogene. There are 15 residues in the CDR3. The CDR3 is CASSKRLAEGGELFF. CDR3 nucleotides: TGTGCCAGCAGCAAGCGGCTAGCGGAGGGCGGGGAGCTGTTTTTT.

The genes are TRBV5-8 and TRBJ1-5, with D possibly TRBD1 on 5 matching bases. Per the germline V gene, CDR1 is SGHTS and CDR2 is YDEGEE. V was cut by 3 bases and J by 7 bases, with 14 bases left in between. The CDR3 totals 14 residues. The CDR3 here is CASSWMGVGQPQHF. As DNA, the CDR3 is TGTGCCAGCAGCTGGATGGGGGTGGGACAGCCCCAGCATTTT.

Comments on this clone: This CDR3 is also generated by other DNA sequences in the sample. V and J are TRBV11-3 and TRBJ1-1; D is ambiguous. CDR3 length equals 12 residues. Germline V lookup: CDR1 SGHNT, CDR2 YENEEA. The V end was cut by 2 bases, the J end by 5 bases, with 6 bases between. The CDR3 loop is CASSLSGTEAFF. The CDR3 region has the DNA TGTGCCAGCAGCTTATCCGGAACTGAAGCTTTCTTT.

The genes are TRBV7-3 and TRBJ2-2, with D maybe TRBD1 (5 bases). V shed 5 bases and J shed 8 bases, with 12 bases lying between them. Germline lookup yields CDR1 SGHTA and CDR2 FQGTGA. The CDR3 runs to 13 residues. CDR3 in amino acids: CASSNRGTGELFF. Written as DNA, the CDR3 is TGTGCCAGCAGCAATAGGGGTACAGGGGAGCTGTTTTTT.

This clone appeared a single time. CDR3 sequence (DNA): TGTGCCAGCAGTTTACCGAGGACAGGGACAAATGGCTACACCTTC. It encodes CASSLPRTGTNGYTF. The chain couples TRBV28 to TRBJ1-2; 8 bases map to TRBD1. The ends lost 2 bases at V and 6 bases at J; junction bases unmatched: 8. The CDR3 consists of 15 residues. The germline V gene has CDR1 MDHEN and CDR2 SYDVKM.

The chain has TRBV6-5 and TRBJ2-1; 9 bases are shared with TRBD2. J gave up 6 bases and V 0 bases, and 0 bases lay outside the gene matches. This CDR3 spans 14 amino acids. Per the germline V gene, CDR1 is MNHEY and CDR2 is SVGAGI. The CDR3 DNA reads TGTGCCAGCAGTTACTCGACTAGCGGCAATGAGCAGTTCTTC. Amino acid sequence: CASSYSTSGNEQFF.

This sequence joins TRBV28 and TRBJ2-7; TRBD1 agrees at 7 bases. CDR1 is MDHEN, CDR2 SYDVKM, per germline. J was trimmed by 2 bases and V by 6 bases; bases with no gene match: 4. This CDR3 is 13 amino acids long. The DNA for the CDR3 is TGTGCCAGCAGGGACGGGACAGCCTACGAGCAGTACTTC. Translated, it gives CASRDGTAYEQYF.

On this clone itself: This CDR3 is also generated by other DNA sequences in the sample. This chain joins TRBV2 and TRBJ1-1; D is unresolved. Trimming took off 4 bases at V and 3 bases at J, with 12 bases between the two ends. The V gene's germline CDR1 is SNHLY and CDR2 FYNNEI. This CDR3 region has 14 residues. CDR3 protein: CASSGRVRDTEAFF. The CDR3 DNA sequence: TGTGCCAGCAGTGGGAGGGTCCGGGACACTGAAGCTTTCTTT.

The chain couples TRBV27 to TRBJ2-1; a possible D gene is TRBD2 (6 bases). Looked up from germline, CDR1 is MNHEY and CDR2 is SMNVEV (reference sequence). The CDR3 sequence is 14 residues long. The V end was cut by 4 bases, the J end by 9 bases, with 16 bases between. Here the CDR3 DNA reads TGTGCCAGCAGTTACCTAGCGTCCGGCTCTGAGCAGTTCTTC. This translates into CASSYLASGSEQFF.

This chain connects TRBV11-3 to TRBJ2-1; D perhaps matches TRBD2 (5 bases). CDR3 size: 12 residues. The ends were cut back, 0 bases at V and 9 bases at J, with 6 bases in the middle. Germline V gene data show CDR1 as SGHNT and CDR2 as YENEEA. The CDR3 DNA is TGTGCCAGCAGCTTAGATGAGGGTGAGCAGTTCTTC. Translating it yields CASSLDEGEQFF.

The chain combines TRBV6-6 with TRBJ2-7, with D unresolved. CDR1 MNHNY and CDR2 SVGAGI come from the germline V gene (reference sequence). There are 13 residues in the CDR3. Trimming shortened V by 0 bases and J by 4 bases, and 7 bases separated the two germline ends. CDR3 nucleotides: TGTGCCAGCAGTTACTCGATGGGGTACGAGCAGTACTTC. This translates into CASSYSMGYEQYF.

The chain couples TRBV5-1 to TRBJ2-5, with a possible D match to TRBD1 (6 bases). The CDR3 extends over 14 amino acids. V shed 3 bases and J shed 2 bases, with 11 bases lying between them. CDR1 is SGHRS and CDR2 is YFSETQ in the germline V gene. Here the CDR3 reads CASSWTVSQETQYF. CDR3 nucleotide sequence: TGCGCCAGCAGCTGGACAGTGTCTCAAGAGACCCAGTACTTC.

This rearrangement joins TRBV7-2 to TRBJ2-3, with D possibly TRBD1 on 5 matching bases. Trimming cost V 5 bases and J 3 bases, with 18 bases left between them. In germline, CDR1 is SGHTA, CDR2 FQGNSA. CDR3 length: 16 residues. Here the CDR3 reads CASSRYLRGSTDTQYF. In DNA, the CDR3 is TGTGCCAGCAGCCGTTATCTTAGGGGTTCGACAGATACGCAGTATTTT.

This chain joins TRBV11-3 and TRBJ2-3; 10 bases match TRBD2. The CDR3 is 15 residues long. Trimming took 5 bases from V and 1 from J; bases not matched to a gene: 3. Germline-derived CDR1 and CDR2 are SGHNT and YENEEA. The CDR3 sequence: CASSNGLAGTDTQYF. The CDR3 coding sequence is TGTGCCAGCAGCAACGGACTAGCGGGCACAGATACGCAGTATTTT.

The chain recombines TRBV28 with TRBJ2-1, with TRBD2 matching 8 bases. Per the germline V gene, CDR1 is MDHEN and CDR2 is SYDVKM. Trimming removed 4 bases from V and 6 bases from J; junction bases left unmatched: 11. CDR3 length: 16 residues. This CDR3 is CASSSPPSGRRNEQFF. CDR3 nucleotide sequence: TGTGCCAGCAGTTCCCCCCCCAGCGGGAGACGCAATGAGCAGTTCTTC.

The chain couples TRBV28 to TRBJ1-1, with D uncertain. The CDR3 has 14 amino acids. CDR1 MDHEN and CDR2 SYDVKM come from the germline V gene. Trimming stripped 3 bases from V and 6 bases from J, with 14 bases between. CDR3 protein: CASSFFLGMAEAFF. CDR3 coding DNA: TGTGCCAGCAGTTTTTTCCTCGGCATGGCTGAAGCTTTCTTT. Full variable domain (rest looked up from reference TRBV28 and TRBJ1-1): DVKVTQSSRYLVKRTGEKVFLECVQDMDHENMFWYRQDPGLGLRLIYFSYDVKMKEKGDIPEGYSVSREKKERFSLILESASTNQTSMYLCASSFFLGMAEAFFGQGTRLTVV.

Notes on this clone: Other DNA variants within this sample encode the same CDR3. This sequence joins TRBV2 and TRBJ2-7, with D uncertain. V lost 4 bases and J lost 3, with 7 bases in between. The length of the CDR3 is 12 residues. The germline V gene has CDR1 SNHLY and CDR2 FYNNEI. The CDR3 DNA sequence: TGTGCCAGCAGTGGGGCTAGCTACGAGCAGTACTTC. Translated: CASSGASYEQYF.

The chain combines TRBV7-3 with TRBJ2-5, with 10 bases that match TRBD2. The V gene's germline CDR1 is SGHTA and CDR2 FQGTGA. The CDR3 sequence is 17 residues long. V was clipped by 5 bases and J by 4 bases; unmatched bases: 13. Written as DNA, the CDR3 is TGTGCCAGCAGCCCAGGGATAGCGGGAGGAGTTCGAGAGACCCAGTACTTC. Amino acid sequence: CASSPGIAGGVRETQYF.

About this clone: Other nucleotide sequences from this sample produce the same CDR3. CDR3 amino acids: CASRLTSGRSFSTDTQYF. The CDR3 DNA sequence: TGTGCCAGCAGGCTCACTAGCGGGAGGTCTTTTAGCACAGATACGCAGTATTTT. The chain combines TRBV2 with TRBJ2-3, with 12 bases fitting TRBD2. The length of the CDR3 is 18 residues. With V trimmed by 6 bases and J by 0 bases, 10 bases remained unmatched. In germline, CDR1 is SNHLY, CDR2 FYNNEI.

This chain uses TRBV28 with TRBJ2-7, with 8 bases fitting TRBD2. V shed 6 bases, J shed 5 bases, and the junction held 9 bases outside the gene matches. Germline V gene lookup returns CDR1 MDHEN and CDR2 SYDVKM. CDR3 length: 14 residues. As DNA, the CDR3 is TGTGCCAGCAGGCTTAGCGGGACTCACCACGAGCAGTACTTC. This gives the protein CASRLSGTHHEQYF.

This chain joins TRBV10-3 and TRBJ2-1; tentative D call: TRBD2 (5 bases). The CDR3 is 18 amino acids. V was shortened by 4 bases and J by 0 bases, with 19 bases between the two germline ends. Looked up from germline, CDR1 is ENHRY and CDR2 is SYGVKD. The CDR3 is CAISGVPGSQDSYNEQFF. The CDR3 DNA sequence: TGTGCCATCAGTGGGGTACCGGGGAGCCAAGACTCCTACAATGAGCAGTTCTTC.

The V and J genes are TRBV2 and TRBJ1-4; 9 nucleotides align to TRBD1. The junction had 9 bases not matched to a gene; V was cut back by 6 bases and J by 7 bases. The germline CDR1 and CDR2 sequences are SNHLY and FYNNEI. CDR3 length: 15 amino acids. CDR3 coding DNA: TGTGCCAGCAGGGACCGGGACAGGGCCGGTGAAAAACTGTTTTTT. It is translated as CASRDRDRAGEKLFF.

The genes are TRBV4-2 and TRBJ1-3, with TRBD1 as a possible D gene (6 bases). Germline loops: CDR1 LGHNA, CDR2 YNFKEQ. The CDR3 has 16 amino acids. Trimming removed 1 base from V and 4 bases from J, with 14 bases in between. As DNA, the CDR3 is TGTGCCAGCAGCCAAGGGGGGACATTTGAAGGAAACACCATATATTTT. It encodes CASSQGGTFEGNTIYF.